This TCR beta chain was sequenced in a study of blood T cell repertoires in COVID-19. As for the study in general: There were acute and convalescent COVID-19 samples, and they came from the United States, Italy and Spain. T cells, B-cell-depleted T cells, or PBMCs supplied cDNA or gDNA.

As originally analysed: Researchers report that nucleated cell counts were estimated from reference gene primer amplification. Sequencing used immunoSEQ multiplex PCR; TCRdb keeps in-frame clones, though not all of them. The V and J calls and clone size were taken over from that table, and D and trimming were inferred from the DNA. The data show hundreds of thousands of clones, roughly 90% seen once. From germline, CDR1 is LNHDA and CDR2 SQIVND (reference sequence). The trim removed 4 bases at V and 0 bases at J, leaving 16 bases unmatched. The CDR3 loop spans 20 amino acids. During active infection, Seattle patients enrolled and were then monitored through disease.

Sequencing input: peripheral blood. The chain combines TRBV19 with TRBJ2-2, with 8 positions matching TRBD1. The sequence was collected from a woman aged 25 to 39 with COVID-19, enrolled during active disease. Here the CDR3 reads CASSTRTGSRGRANTGELFF. In DNA, the CDR3 is TGTGCCAGTAGTACTCGGACAGGGTCCCGGGGGAGAGCGAACACCGGGGAGCTGTTTTTT.